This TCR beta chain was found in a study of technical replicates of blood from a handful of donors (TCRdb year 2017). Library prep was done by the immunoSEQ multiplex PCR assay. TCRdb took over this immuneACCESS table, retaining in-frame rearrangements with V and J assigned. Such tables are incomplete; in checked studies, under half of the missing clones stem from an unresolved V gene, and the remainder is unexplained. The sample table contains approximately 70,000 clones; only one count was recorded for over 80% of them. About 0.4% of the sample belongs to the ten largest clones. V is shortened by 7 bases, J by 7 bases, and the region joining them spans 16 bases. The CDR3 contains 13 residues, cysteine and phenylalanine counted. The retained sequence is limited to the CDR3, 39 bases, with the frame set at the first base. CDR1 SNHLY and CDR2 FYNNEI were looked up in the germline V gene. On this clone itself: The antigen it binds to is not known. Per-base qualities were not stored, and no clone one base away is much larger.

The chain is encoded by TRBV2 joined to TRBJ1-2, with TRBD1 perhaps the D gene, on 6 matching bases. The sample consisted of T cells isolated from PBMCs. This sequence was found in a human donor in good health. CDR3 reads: CASIPEQGRGYTF. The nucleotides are TGTGCCAGCATTCCAGAACAGGGCCGTGGCTACACCTTC.